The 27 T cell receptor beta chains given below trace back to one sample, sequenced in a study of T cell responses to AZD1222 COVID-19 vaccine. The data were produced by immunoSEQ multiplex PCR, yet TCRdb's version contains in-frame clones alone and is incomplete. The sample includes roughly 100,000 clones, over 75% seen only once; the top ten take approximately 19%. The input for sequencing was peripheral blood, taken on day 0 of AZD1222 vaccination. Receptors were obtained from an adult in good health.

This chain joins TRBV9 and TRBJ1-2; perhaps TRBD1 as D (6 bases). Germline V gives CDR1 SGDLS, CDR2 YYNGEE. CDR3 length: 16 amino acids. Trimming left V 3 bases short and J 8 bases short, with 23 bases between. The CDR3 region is CASSELLQGGAKGYTF. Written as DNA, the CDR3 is TGTGCCAGCAGCGAACTCCTACAGGGAGGTGCTAAGGGCTACACCTTC.

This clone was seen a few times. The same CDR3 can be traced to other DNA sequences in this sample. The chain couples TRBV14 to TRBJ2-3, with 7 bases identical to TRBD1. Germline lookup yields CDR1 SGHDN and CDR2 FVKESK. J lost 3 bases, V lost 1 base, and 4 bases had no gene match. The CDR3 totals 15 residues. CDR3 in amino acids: CASSQGQGRTDTQYF. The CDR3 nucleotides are TGTGCCAGCAGCCAAGGACAGGGCAGGACAGATACGCAGTATTTT.

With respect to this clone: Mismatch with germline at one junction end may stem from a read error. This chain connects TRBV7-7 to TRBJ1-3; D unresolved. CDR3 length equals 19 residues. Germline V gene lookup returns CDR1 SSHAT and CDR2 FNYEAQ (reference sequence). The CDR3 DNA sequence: TGTGCTAGCAGCTTAGAAATAACTGGCCAATTAAGCTCTGGAAACACCATATATTTT. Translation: CASSLEITGQLSSGNTIYF. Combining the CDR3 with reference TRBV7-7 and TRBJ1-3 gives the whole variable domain GAGVSQSPRYKVTKRGQDVTLRCDPISSHATLYWYQQALGQGPEFLTYFNYEAQPDKSGLPSDRFSAERPEGSISTLTIQRTEQRDSAMYRCASSLEITGQLSSGNTIYFGEGSWLTVV.

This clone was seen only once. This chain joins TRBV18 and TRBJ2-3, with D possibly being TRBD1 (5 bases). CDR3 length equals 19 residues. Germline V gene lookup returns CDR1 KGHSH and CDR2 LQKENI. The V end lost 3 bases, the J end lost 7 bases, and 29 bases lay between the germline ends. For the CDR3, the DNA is TGTGCCAGCTCACCTTTGCAGGGAAAAGTGCAACGGTTGTGGAATACGCAGTATTTT. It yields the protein CASSPLQGKVQRLWNTQYF.

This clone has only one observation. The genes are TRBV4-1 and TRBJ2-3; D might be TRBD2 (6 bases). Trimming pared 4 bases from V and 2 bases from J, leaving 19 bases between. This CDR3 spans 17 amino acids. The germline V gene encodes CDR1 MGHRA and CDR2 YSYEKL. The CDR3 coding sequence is TGCGCCAGCAGCCTCTCGGTCCCAGGACTACTCACAGATACGCAGTATTTT. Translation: CASSLSVPGLLTDTQYF.

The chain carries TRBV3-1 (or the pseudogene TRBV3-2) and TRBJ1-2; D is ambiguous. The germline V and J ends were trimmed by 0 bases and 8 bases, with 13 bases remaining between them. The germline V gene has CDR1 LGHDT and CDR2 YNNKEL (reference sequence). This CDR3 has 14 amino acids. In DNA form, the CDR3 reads TGTGCCAGCAGCCAAGATCTTCGGTTAAGGGGCTACACCTTC. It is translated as CASSQDLRLRGYTF.

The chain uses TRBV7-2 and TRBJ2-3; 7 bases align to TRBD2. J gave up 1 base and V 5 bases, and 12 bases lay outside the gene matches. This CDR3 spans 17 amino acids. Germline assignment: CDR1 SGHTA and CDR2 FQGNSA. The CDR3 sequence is CASSPRGSGARTDTQYF. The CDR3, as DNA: TGTGCCAGCAGCCCCCGAGGGAGCGGGGCCCGCACAGATACGCAGTATTTT. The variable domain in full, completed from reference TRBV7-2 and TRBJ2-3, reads GAGVSQSPSNKVTEKGKDVELRCDPISGHTALYWYRQSLGQGLEFLIYFQGNSAPDKSGLPSDRFSAERTGGSVSTLTIQRTQQEDSAVYLCASSPRGSGARTDTQYFGPGTRLTVL.

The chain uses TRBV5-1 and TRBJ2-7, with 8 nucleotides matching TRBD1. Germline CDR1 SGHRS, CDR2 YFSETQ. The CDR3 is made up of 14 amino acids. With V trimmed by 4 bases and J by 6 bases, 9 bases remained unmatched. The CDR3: CASSLDRAAREQYF. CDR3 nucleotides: TGCGCCAGCAGCCTGGACAGGGCAGCTCGCGAGCAGTACTTC. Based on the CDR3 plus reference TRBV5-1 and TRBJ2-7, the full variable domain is KAGVTQTPRYLIKTRGQQVTLSCSPISGHRSVSWYQQTPGQGLQFLFEYFSETQRNKGNFPGRFSGRQFSNSRSEMNVSTLELGDSALYLCASSLDRAAREQYFGPGTRLTVT.

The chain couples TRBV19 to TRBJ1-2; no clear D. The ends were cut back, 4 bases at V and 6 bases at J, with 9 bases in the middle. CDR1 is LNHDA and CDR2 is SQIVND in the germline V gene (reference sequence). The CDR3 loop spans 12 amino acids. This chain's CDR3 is CASSNAGDGYTF. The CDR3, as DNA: TGTGCCAGTAGTAATGCGGGTGATGGCTACACCTTC.

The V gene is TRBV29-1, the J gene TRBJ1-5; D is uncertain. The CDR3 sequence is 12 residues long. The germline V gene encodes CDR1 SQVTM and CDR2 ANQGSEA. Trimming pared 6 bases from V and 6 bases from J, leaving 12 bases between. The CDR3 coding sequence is TGCAGCGTCTTGAGTGGCAGTCAGCCCCAGCATTTT. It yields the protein CSVLSGSQPQHF.

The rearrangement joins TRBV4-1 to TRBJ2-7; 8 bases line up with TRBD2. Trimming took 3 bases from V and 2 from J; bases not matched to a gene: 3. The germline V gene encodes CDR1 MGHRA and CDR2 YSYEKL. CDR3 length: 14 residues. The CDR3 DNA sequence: TGCGCCAGCAGCCAGGTAGCGGGGACCTACGAGCAGTACTTC. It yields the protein CASSQVAGTYEQYF.

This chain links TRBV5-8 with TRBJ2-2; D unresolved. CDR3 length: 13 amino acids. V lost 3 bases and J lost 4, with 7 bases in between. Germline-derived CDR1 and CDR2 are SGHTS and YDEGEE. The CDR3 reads CASSSDSTGELFF. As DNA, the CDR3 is TGTGCCAGCAGCTCAGATAGCACCGGGGAGCTGTTTTTT.

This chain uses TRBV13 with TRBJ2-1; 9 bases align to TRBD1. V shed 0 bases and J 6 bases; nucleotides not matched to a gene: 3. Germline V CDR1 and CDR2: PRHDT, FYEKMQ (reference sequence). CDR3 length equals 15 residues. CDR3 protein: CASSLGGQGFNEQFF. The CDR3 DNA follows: TGTGCCAGCAGCTTAGGGGGACAGGGCTTCAATGAGCAGTTCTTC.

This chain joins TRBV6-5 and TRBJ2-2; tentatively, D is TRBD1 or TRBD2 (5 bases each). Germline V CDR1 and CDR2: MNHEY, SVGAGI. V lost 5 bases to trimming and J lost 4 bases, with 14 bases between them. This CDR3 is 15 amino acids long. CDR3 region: CASSRTQGVTGELFF. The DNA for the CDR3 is TGTGCCAGCAGTCGGACTCAGGGTGTCACCGGGGAGCTGTTTTTT.

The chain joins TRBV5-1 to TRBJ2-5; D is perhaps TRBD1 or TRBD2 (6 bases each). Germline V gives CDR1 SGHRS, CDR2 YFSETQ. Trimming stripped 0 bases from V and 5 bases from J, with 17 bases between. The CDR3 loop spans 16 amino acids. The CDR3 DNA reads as TGCGCCAGCAGCTTGGGTAGTGGGGGGCGCAGGGAGACCCAGTACTTC. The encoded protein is CASSLGSGGRRETQYF. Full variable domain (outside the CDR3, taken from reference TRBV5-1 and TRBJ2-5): KAGVTQTPRYLIKTRGQQVTLSCSPISGHRSVSWYQQTPGQGLQFLFEYFSETQRNKGNFPGRFSGRQFSNSRSEMNVSTLELGDSALYLCASSLGSGGRRETQYFGPGTRLLVL.

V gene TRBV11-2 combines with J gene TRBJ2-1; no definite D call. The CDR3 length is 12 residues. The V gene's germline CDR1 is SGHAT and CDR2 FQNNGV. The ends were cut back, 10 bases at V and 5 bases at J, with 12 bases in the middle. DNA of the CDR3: TGTGCCACGGCAGGACCAAACAATGAGCAGTTCTTC. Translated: CATAGPNNEQFF. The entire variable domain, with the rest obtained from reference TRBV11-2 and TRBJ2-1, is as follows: EAGVAQSPRYKIIEKRQSVAFWCNPISGHATLYWYQQILGQGPKLLIQFQNNGVVDDSQLPKDRFSAERLKGVDSTLKIQPAKLEDSAVYLCATAGPNNEQFFGPGTRLTVL.

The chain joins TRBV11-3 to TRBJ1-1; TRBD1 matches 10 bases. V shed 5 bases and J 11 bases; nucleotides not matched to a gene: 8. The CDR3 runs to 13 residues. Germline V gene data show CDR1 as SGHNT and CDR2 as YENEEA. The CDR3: CASSLRDRGEAFF. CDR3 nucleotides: TGTGCCAGCAGCCTCCGGGACAGGGGCGAGGCTTTCTTT.

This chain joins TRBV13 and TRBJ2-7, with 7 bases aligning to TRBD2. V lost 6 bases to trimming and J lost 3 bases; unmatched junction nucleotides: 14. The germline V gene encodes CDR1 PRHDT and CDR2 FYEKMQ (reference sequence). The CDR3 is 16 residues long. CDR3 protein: CASSYGPGPGGYEQYF. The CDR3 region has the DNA TGTGCCAGCAGTTATGGCCCGGGCCCGGGGGGCTACGAGCAGTACTTC. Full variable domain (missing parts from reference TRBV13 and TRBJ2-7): AAGVIQSPRHLIKEKRETATLKCYPIPRHDTVYWYQQGPGQDPQFLISFYEKMQSDKGSIPDRFSAQQFSDYHSELNMSSLELGDSALYFCASSYGPGPGGYEQYFGPGTRLTVT.

In nucleotides, the CDR3 is TGTGCCATCAGTGATCGGACAGCTCAAGAGACCCAGTACTTC. Its protein product is CAISDRTAQETQYF. This sequence joins TRBV10-3 and TRBJ2-5, with a possible D match to TRBD1 (6 bases). Trimming shortened V by 3 bases and J by 2 bases, and 10 bases separated the two germline ends. The CDR3 is 14 residues long. From germline, CDR1 is ENHRY and CDR2 SYGVKD.

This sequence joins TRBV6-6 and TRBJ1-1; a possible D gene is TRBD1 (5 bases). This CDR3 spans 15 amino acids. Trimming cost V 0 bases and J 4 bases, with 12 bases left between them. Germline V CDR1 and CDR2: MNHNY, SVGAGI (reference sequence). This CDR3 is CASSYSIVRGTEAFF. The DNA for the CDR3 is TGTGCCAGCAGTTACTCGATAGTTAGGGGCACTGAAGCTTTCTTT.

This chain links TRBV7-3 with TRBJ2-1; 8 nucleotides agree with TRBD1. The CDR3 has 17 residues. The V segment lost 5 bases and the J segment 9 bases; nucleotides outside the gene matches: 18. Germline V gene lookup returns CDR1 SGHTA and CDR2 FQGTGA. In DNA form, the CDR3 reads TGTGCCAGCAGCCCAACGGGGCTTACCGGACAGGGAGGTGAGCAGTTCTTC. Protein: CASSPTGLTGQGGEQFF.

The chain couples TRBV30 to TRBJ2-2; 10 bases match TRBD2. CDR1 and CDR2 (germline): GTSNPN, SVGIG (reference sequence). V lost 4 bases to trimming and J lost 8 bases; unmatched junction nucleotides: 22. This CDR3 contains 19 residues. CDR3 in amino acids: CAWTSLIKSGGAVVGELFF. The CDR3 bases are TGTGCCTGGACCTCCCTCATAAAGAGCGGGGGGGCCGTAGTTGGGGAGCTGTTTTTT.

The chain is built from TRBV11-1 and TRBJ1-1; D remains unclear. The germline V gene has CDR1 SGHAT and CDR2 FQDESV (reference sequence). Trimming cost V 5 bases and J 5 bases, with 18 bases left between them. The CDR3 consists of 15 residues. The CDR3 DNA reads TGTGCCAGCAGCCGAACCGACGGAGGGAGAACTGAAGCTTTCTTT. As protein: CASSRTDGGRTEAFF.

This CDR3 is CASSSAGLGDTDTQYF. For the CDR3, the DNA is TGTGCCAGCAGTTCCGCGGGACTAGGGGACACAGATACGCAGTATTTT. V gene TRBV6-5 combines with J gene TRBJ2-3; 8 positions agree with TRBD2. The CDR3 loop spans 16 amino acids. Germline V lookup: CDR1 MNHEY, CDR2 SVGAGI. Trimming took 4 bases from V and 2 from J; bases not matched to a gene: 8.

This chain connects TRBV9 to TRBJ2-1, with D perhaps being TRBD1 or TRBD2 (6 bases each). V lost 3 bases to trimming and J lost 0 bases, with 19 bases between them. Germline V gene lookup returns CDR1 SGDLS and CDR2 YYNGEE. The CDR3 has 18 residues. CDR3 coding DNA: TGTGCCAGCAGCGCTCCGCTCCGGGGGCAGAGCTCCTACAATGAGCAGTTCTTC. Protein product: CASSAPLRGQSSYNEQFF.

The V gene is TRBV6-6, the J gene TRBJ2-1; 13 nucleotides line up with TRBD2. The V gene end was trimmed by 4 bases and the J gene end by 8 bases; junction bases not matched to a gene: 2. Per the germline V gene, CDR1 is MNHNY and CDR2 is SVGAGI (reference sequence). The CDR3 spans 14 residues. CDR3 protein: CASSWTSGGDEQFF. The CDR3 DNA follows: TGTGCCAGCAGTTGGACTAGCGGGGGTGATGAGCAGTTCTTC.

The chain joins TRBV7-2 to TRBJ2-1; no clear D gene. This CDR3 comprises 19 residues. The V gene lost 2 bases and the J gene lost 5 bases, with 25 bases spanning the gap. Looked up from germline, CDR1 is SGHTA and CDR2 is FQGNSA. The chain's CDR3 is CASSLRVTWPSGVNNEQFF. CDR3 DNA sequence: TGTGCCAGCAGCTTAAGAGTCACTTGGCCTAGTGGGGTGAACAATGAGCAGTTCTTC.